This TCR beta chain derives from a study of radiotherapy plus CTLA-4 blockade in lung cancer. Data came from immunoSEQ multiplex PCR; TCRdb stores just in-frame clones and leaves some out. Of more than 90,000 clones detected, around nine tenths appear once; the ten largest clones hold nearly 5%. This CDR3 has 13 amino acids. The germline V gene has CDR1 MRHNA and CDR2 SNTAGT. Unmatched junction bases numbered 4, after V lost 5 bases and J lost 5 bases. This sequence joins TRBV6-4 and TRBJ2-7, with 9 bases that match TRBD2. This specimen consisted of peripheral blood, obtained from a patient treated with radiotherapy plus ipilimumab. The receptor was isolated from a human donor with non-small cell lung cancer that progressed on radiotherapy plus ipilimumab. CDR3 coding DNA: TGTGCCAGCAGTAATAGCGGGAGTAACGAGCAGTACTTC. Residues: CASSNSGSNEQYF.